Described below is a single T cell receptor beta chain sequence and its context. The V gene lost 1 base and the J gene lost 4 bases, with 15 bases spanning the gap. CDR1 SNHLY and CDR2 FYNNEI come from the germline V gene. CDR3 length: 16 residues. The data were produced by immunoSEQ multiplex PCR, yet TCRdb's version contains in-frame clones alone and is incomplete. The sample holds around 99,000 clones, 85% to 90% seen once. The sample is drawn from a study of control samples from healthy donors and cancer patients. Sequencing used blood. The chain carries TRBV2 and TRBJ2-3; D perhaps matches TRBD1 (6 bases). This clonotype was sampled from a woman aged 45-65 years in good health. This CDR3 reads CASSEEQGYHPDTQYF. DNA for the CDR3: TGTGCCAGCAGTGAAGAACAGGGATATCATCCAGATACGCAGTATTTT.